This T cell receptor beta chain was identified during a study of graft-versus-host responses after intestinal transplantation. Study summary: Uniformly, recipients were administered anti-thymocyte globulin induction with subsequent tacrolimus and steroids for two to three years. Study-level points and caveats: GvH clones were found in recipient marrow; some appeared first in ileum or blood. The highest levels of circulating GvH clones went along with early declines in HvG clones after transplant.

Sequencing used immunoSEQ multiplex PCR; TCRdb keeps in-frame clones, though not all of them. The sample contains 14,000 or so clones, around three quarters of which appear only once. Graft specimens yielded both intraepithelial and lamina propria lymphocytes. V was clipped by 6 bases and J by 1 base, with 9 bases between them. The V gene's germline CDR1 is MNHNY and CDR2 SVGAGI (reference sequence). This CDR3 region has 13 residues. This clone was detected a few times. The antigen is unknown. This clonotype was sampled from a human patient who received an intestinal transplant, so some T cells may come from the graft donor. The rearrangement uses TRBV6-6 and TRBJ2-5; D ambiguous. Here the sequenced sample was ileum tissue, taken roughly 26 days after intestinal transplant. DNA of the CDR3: TGTGCCAGCAGCGAACAGACCCAAGAGACCCAGTACTTC. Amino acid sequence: CASSEQTQETQYF.